The table lists the clone carrying this T cell receptor (beta chain) with many counts. This entry belongs to a study of CD8 T cells in ankylosing spondylitis. The CDR3 extends over 14 amino acids. Germline loops: CDR1 MNHEY, CDR2 SVGEGT. With 5 bases removed from V and 2 bases from J, the gap between germline ends came to 13 bases. Each TCR beta library was made by quantitative 5'-RACE that incorporated molecular barcodes. TCRdb recomputed calls from the 5' RACE reads with MiXCR, one row per CDR3 protein. The sample shows 200,000 to 300,000 distinct CDR3 sequences, approximately 8.4% of them seen only once.

The receptor's source is a female donor with ankylosing spondylitis or in good health (not recorded which). Sample: blood, either unsorted or a sorted T cell fraction (not recorded which). The rearrangement uses TRBV6-2 or TRBV6-3 and TRBJ2-7, with D perhaps assigned TRBD1 or TRBD2 (5 bases each). CDR3 sequence: CASSGALVTYEQYF. The DNA of the CDR3 is TGTGCCAGCAGTGGGGCACTAGTCACCTACGAGCAGTACTTC.